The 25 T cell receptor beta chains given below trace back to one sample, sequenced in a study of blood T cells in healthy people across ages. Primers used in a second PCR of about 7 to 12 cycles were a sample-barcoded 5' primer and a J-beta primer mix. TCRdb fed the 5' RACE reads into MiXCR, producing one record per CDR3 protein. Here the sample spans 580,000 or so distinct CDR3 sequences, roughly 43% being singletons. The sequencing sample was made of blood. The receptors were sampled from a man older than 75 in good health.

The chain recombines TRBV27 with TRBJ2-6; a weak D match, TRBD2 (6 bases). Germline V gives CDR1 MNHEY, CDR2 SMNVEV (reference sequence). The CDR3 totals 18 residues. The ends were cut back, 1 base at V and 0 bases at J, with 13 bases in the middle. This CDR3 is CASSLLGGSSSGANVLTF. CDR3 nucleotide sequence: TGTGCCAGCAGTTTATTGGGGGGTTCGTCCTCTGGGGCCAACGTCCTGACTTTC.

CDR3: CASKREGSYEQYF. In nucleotides, the CDR3 is TGTGCCAGCAAGCGGGAGGGTTCCTACGAGCAGTACTTC. The V call is TRBV12-3 or TRBV12-4, the J call TRBJ2-7; 10 bases are a match to TRBD2. The CDR3 runs 13 residues. Trimming at V came to 7 bases and at J to 1 base, leaving 1 base not matched to a gene.

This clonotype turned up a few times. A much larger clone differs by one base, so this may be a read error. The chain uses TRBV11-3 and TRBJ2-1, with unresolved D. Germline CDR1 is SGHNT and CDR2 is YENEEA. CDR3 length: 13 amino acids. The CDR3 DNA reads TGTGCCAGCAGCGTAGATTTGGGAAATGAGCAGTTCTTC. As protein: CASSVDLGNEQFF.

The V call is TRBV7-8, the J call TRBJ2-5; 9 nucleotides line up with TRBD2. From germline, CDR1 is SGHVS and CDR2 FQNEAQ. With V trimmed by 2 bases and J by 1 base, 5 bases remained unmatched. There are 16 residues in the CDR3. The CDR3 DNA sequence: TGTGCCAGCAGCTTAAGAAGCGGGGGGACCCAAGAGACCCAGTACTTC. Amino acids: CASSLRSGGTQETQYF. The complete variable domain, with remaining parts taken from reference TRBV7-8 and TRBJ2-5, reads GAGVSQSPRYKVAKRGQDVALRCDPISGHVSLFWYQQALGQGPEFLTYFQNEAQLDKSGLPSDRFFAERPEGSVSTLKIQRTQQEDSAVYLCASSLRSGGTQETQYFGPGTRLLVL.

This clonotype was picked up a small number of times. The CDR3 is CSASGLAGESYNEQFF. The CDR3 DNA reads TGCAGTGCTTCTGGACTAGCGGGAGAATCCTACAATGAGCAGTTCTTC. This rearrangement joins TRBV20-1 to TRBJ2-1, with 13 bases identical to TRBD2. The length of the CDR3 is 16 residues. V lost 5 bases, J lost 1 base, and 5 bases stayed unmatched. Germline CDR1 DFQATT, CDR2 SNEGSKA (reference sequence).

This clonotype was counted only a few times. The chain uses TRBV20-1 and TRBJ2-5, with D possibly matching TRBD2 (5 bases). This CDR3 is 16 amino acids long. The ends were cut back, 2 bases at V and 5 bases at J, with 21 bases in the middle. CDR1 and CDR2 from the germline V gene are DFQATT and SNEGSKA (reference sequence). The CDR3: CSARSRRQIRVETQYF. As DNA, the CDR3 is TGCAGTGCTAGATCTCGGAGGCAAATTAGGGTCGAGACCCAGTACTTC.

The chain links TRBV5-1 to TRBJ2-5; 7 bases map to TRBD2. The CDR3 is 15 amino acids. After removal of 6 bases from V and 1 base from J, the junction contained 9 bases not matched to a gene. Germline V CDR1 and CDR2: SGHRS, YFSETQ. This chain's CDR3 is CASIEGSGSQETQYF. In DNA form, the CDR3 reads TGCGCCAGCATCGAGGGTAGCGGGTCCCAAGAGACCCAGTACTTC.

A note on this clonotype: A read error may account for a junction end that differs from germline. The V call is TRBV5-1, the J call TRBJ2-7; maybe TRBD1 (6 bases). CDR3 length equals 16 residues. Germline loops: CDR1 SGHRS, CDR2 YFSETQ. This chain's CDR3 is CTSSLLGGDASYEQYF. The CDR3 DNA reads TGCACCAGCAGCCTACTTGGGGGCGACGCCTCCTACGAGCAGTACTTC.

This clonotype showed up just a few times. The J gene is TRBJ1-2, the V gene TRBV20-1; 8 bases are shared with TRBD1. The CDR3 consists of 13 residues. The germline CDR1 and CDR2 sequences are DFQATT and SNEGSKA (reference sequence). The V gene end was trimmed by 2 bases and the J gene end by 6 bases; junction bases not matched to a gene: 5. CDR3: CSARTNRGDGYTF. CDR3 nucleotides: TGCAGTGCTAGAACAAACAGGGGGGATGGCTACACCTTC.

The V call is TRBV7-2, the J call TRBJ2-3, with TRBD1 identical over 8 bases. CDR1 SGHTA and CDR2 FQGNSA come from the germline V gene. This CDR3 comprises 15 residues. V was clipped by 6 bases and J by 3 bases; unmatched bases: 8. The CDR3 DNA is TGTGCCAGCAGACCGGACAGGGTGTATACAGATACGCAGTATTTT. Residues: CASRPDRVYTDTQYF.

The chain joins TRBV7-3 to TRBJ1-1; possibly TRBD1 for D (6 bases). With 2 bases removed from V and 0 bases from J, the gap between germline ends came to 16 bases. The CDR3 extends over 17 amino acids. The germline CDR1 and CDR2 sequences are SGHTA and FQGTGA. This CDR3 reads CASSLPSRQVLNTEAFF. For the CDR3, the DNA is TGTGCCAGCAGCTTACCGAGTCGACAGGTTCTGAACACTGAAGCTTTCTTT.

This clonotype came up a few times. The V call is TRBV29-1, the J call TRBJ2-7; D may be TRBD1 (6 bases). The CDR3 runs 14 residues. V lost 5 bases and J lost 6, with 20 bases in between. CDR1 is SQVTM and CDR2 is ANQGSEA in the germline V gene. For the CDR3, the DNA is TGCAGCGTTTGGGGGACACACGACGGCCGCGAGCAGTACTTC. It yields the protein CSVWGTHDGREQYF.

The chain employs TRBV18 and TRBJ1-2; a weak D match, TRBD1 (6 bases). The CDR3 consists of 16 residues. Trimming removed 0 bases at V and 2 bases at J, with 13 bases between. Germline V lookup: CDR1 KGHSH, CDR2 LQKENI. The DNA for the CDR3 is TGTGCCAGCTCACCACCTGGGGAACAGGGCAACTATGGCTACACCTTC. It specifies CASSPPGEQGNYGYTF.

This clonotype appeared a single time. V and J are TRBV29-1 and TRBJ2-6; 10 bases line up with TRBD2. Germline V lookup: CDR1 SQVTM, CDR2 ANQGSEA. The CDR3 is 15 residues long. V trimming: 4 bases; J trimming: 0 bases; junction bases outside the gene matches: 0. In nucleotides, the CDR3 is TGCAGCGTTGTAGCGGGGGGCTCTGGGGCCAACGTCCTGACTTTC. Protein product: CSVVAGGSGANVLTF.

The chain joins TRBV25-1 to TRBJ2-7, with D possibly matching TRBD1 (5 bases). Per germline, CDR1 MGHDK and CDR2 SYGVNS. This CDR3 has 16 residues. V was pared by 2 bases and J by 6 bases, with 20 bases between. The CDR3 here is CASSEGVGVTPCEQYF. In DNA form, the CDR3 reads TGTGCCAGCAGTGAAGGGGTAGGGGTTACTCCCTGCGAGCAGTACTTC.

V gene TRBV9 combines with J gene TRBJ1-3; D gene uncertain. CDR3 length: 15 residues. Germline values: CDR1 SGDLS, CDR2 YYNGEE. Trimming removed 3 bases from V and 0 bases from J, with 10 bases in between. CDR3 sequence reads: CASSAADISGNTIYF. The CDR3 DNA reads TGTGCCAGCAGCGCGGCGGATATCTCTGGAAACACCATATATTTT.

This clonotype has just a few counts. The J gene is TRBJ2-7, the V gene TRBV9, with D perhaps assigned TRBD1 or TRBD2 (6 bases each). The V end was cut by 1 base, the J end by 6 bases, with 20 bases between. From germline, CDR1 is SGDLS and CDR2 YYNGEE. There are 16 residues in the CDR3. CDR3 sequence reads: CASSVQGRFPTAEQYF. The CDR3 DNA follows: TGTGCCAGCAGCGTACAGGGGAGGTTCCCTACGGCCGAGCAGTACTTC.

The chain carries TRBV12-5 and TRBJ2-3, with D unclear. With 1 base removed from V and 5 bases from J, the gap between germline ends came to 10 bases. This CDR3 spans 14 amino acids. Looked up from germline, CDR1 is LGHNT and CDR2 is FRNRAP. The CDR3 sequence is CASGLGGLGDTQYF. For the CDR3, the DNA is TGTGCTAGTGGTTTGGGGGGTTTAGGAGATACGCAGTATTTT.

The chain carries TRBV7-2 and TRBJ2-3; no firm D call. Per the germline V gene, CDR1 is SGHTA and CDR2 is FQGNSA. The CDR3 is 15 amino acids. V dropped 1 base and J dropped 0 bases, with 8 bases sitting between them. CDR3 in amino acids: CASSLDYGSTDTQYF. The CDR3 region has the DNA TGTGCCAGCAGCTTAGACTACGGGAGCACAGATACGCAGTATTTT.

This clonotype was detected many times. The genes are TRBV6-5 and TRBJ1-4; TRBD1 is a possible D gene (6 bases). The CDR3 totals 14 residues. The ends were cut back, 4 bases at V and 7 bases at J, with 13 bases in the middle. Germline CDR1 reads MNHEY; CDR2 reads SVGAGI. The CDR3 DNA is TGTGCCAGCAGTTTGACAGGCCGGAGTGAAAAACTGTTTTTT. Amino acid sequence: CASSLTGRSEKLFF.

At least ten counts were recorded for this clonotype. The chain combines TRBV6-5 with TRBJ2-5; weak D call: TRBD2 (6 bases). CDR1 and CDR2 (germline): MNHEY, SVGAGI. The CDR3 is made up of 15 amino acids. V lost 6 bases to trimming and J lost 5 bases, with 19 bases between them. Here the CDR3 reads CASRLLASHGETQYF. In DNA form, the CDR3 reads TGTGCCAGCAGACTACTAGCATCTCACGGGGAGACCCAGTACTTC.

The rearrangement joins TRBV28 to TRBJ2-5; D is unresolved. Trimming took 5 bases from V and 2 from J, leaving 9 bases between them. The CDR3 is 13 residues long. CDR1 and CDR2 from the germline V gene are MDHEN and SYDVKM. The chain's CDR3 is CASSRLEQETQYF. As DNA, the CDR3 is TGTGCCAGCAGTCGACTCGAGCAAGAGACCCAGTACTTC. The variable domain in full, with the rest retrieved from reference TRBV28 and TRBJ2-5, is DVKVTQSSRYLVKRTGEKVFLECVQDMDHENMFWYRQDPGLGLRLIYFSYDVKMKEKGDIPEGYSVSREKKERFSLILESASTNQTSMYLCASSRLEQETQYFGPGTRLLVL.

CDR3 amino acids: CASSFSGRAYEQYF. In nucleotides, the CDR3 is TGTGCCAGCAGCTTCTCGGGGAGGGCTTACGAGCAGTACTTC. The J gene is TRBJ2-7, the V gene TRBV7-9, with 7 bases aligning to TRBD2. CDR3 length equals 14 residues. V was pared by 3 bases and J by 4 bases, with 6 bases of the junction left unmatched. CDR1 and CDR2 (germline): SEHNR, FQNEAQ (reference sequence).

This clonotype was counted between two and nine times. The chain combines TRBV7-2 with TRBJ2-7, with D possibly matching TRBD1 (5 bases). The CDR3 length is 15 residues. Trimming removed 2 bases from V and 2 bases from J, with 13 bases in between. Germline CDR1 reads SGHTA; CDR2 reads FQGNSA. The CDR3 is CASSLRELGPYEQYF. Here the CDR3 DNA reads TGTGCCAGCAGCTTACGCGAGTTGGGGCCCTACGAGCAGTACTTC. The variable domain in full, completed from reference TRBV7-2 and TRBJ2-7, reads GAGVSQSPSNKVTEKGKDVELRCDPISGHTALYWYRQSLGQGLEFLIYFQGNSAPDKSGLPSDRFSAERTGGSVSTLTIQRTQQEDSAVYLCASSLRELGPYEQYFGPGTRLTVT.

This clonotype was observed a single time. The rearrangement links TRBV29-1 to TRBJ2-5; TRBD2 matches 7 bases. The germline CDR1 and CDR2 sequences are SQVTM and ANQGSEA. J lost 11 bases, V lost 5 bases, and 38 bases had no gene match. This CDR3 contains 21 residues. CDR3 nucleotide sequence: TGCAGCGTTAGAAGGAGTGAGGTGTTGGGGGGGATAATGGGGTCTTACAATGAGCAGTACTTC. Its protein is CSVRRSEVLGGIMGSYNEQYF.